The 20 T cell receptor beta chains below come from one sample, sequenced in a study of shared clonotypes between healthy human individuals. Sequencing used immunoSEQ multiplex PCR; TCRdb keeps in-frame clones, though not all of them. The sample carries about 79,000 clones, about 64% recorded once. Sequences were obtained from memory CD8+ T cells sorted from blood. Subset in this sample: CD45RO+ cells pooled with CCR7-negative TemRA cells. Receptors originate from a man aged 25-45 years in good health.

The chain links TRBV6-5 to TRBJ2-1, with a weak D call TRBD2 (6 bases). V gave up 8 bases and J gave up 3 bases, with 17 bases separating them. The germline CDR1 and CDR2 sequences are MNHEY and SVGAGI. The CDR3 totals 15 residues. CDR3 in DNA: TGTGCCAGCCAAAGAGGGACTTCTAACTACAATGAGCAGTTCTTC. This sequence encodes CASQRGTSNYNEQFF.

This chain links TRBV7-6 with TRBJ2-1; D unclear. Germline-derived CDR1 and CDR2 are SGHVS and FNYEAQ. V lost 5 bases and J lost 9, with 14 bases in between. The CDR3 has 13 residues. The chain's CDR3 is CASSLSSSPEQFF. CDR3 sequence (DNA): TGTGCCAGCAGCCTCTCGTCCTCTCCTGAGCAGTTCTTC.

This clone was detected a few times. The chain links TRBV19 to TRBJ2-5; a weak D match, TRBD1 (5 bases). CDR1 and CDR2 from the germline V gene are LNHDA and SQIVND (reference sequence). The CDR3 has 14 residues. V was clipped by 3 bases and J by 4 bases, with 12 bases between them. CDR3 sequence reads: CASSMTDIRETQYF. CDR3 DNA: TGTGCCAGTAGTATGACAGACATCCGAGAGACCCAGTACTTC.

The gene calls are TRBV5-1 and TRBJ2-2; TRBD1 matches at 8 bases. Unmatched junction bases numbered 7, after V lost 5 bases and J lost 4 bases. Germline-derived CDR1 and CDR2 are SGHRS and YFSETQ. The CDR3 is made up of 15 amino acids. The CDR3 DNA sequence: TGCGCCAGCAGGGGACAGGTGGCTGGCACCGGGGAGCTGTTTTTT. The encoded protein is CASRGQVAGTGELFF.

The chain employs TRBV7-6 and TRBJ2-1; TRBD1 might be the D (7 bases). CDR3 size: 15 residues. CDR1 and CDR2 (germline): SGHVS, FNYEAQ. V shed 4 bases and J shed 4 bases, with 14 bases lying between them. CDR3 nucleotide sequence: TGTGCCAGCAGCTCAGGGGGACTGGCTTACAATGAGCAGTTCTTC. Encoded protein: CASSSGGLAYNEQFF.

This chain links TRBV4-1 with TRBJ2-2, with D maybe TRBD2 (6 bases). Germline assignment: CDR1 MGHRA and CDR2 YSYEKL. The V end lost 3 bases, the J end lost 0 bases, and 14 bases lay between the germline ends. This CDR3 has 17 residues. CDR3 sequence reads: CASSHKTGTSNTGELFF. CDR3 nucleotide sequence: TGCGCCAGCAGCCACAAGACCGGGACTTCGAACACCGGGGAGCTGTTTTTT.

This clone has just a few counts. The DNA for the CDR3 is TGTGCCAGCAGTTTAAGTGGGAGCAGCTCCTACGAGCAGTACTTC. It encodes CASSLSGSSSYEQYF. V and J are TRBV28 and TRBJ2-7; D possibly corresponds to TRBD2 (5 bases). This CDR3 region has 15 residues. Germline V lookup: CDR1 MDHEN, CDR2 SYDVKM. V lost 2 bases and J lost 0, with 11 bases in between.

This chain connects TRBV28 to TRBJ2-2; TRBD2 aligns across 7 bases. CDR3 length: 16 amino acids. CDR1 is MDHEN, CDR2 SYDVKM, per germline. With V trimmed by 2 bases and J by 0 bases, 3 bases remained unmatched. Written as DNA, the CDR3 is TGTGCCAGCAGTTTAAGTCTAGCGGCGAACACCGGGGAGCTGTTTTTT. The encoded protein is CASSLSLAANTGELFF.

This rearrangement joins TRBV4-1 to TRBJ2-1; TRBD2 matches at 7 bases. This CDR3 has 15 amino acids. The trim removed 6 bases at V and 0 bases at J, leaving 5 bases unmatched. Per the germline V gene, CDR1 is MGHRA and CDR2 is YSYEKL. The CDR3 spells CASSLLASSYNEQFF. CDR3 DNA sequence: TGCGCCAGCAGTTTACTAGCGAGCTCCTACAATGAGCAGTTCTTC.

The chain couples TRBV11-2 to TRBJ2-1, with a tentative D call TRBD1 (5 bases). V was cut by 7 bases and J by 4 bases, with 11 bases left in between. The CDR3 totals 13 residues. Germline V gives CDR1 SGHAT, CDR2 FQNNGV. The CDR3 DNA reads TGTGCCAGCACCAAAGACAGTTACAATGAGCAGTTCTTC. Translated, it gives CASTKDSYNEQFF.

Of note for this clone: A much larger clonotype is one base distant, so this may be a read error. The rearrangement uses TRBV28 and TRBJ2-3; TRBD1 agrees at 7 bases. Germline V gives CDR1 MDHEN, CDR2 SYDVKM. V shed 2 bases and J 1 base; nucleotides not matched to a gene: 0. CDR3 length: 14 residues. CDR3 protein: CASSLGTGTDTQYF. CDR3 DNA: TGTGCCAGCAGTTTAGGGACAGGCACAGATACGCAGTATTTT.

The DNA of the CDR3 is TGTGCCAGCAGCGTAGGGGGGAACAATGAGCAGTTCTTC. Residues: CASSVGGNNEQFF. The V gene is TRBV9, the J gene TRBJ2-1; D possibly uses TRBD1 or TRBD2 (5 bases each). Germline CDR1 SGDLS, CDR2 YYNGEE. This CDR3 region has 13 residues. The ends were cut back, 0 bases at V and 5 bases at J, with 6 bases in the middle.

Only one count was recorded for this clone. A read error may account for a junction end that differs from germline. This specimen includes other DNA sequences encoding the same CDR3. The rearrangement links TRBV5-6 to TRBJ2-2; 7 positions agree with TRBD1. Germline values: CDR1 SGHDT, CDR2 YYEEEE. The CDR3 is made up of 16 amino acids. The CDR3 nucleotides read TGTGCCAGTAGCTTGGCCGGGACAGCTTACACCGGGGAGCTGTTTTTT. Its translation is CASSLAGTAYTGELFF.

This clone was seen a handful of times. The chain is built from TRBV27 and TRBJ2-7; no clear D. The CDR3 runs 13 residues. V gave up 2 bases and J gave up 2 bases, with 7 bases separating them. Per germline, CDR1 MNHEY and CDR2 SMNVEV (reference sequence). Here the CDR3 DNA reads TGTGCCAGCAGTTTAGGACCAACCTACGAGCAGTACTTC. The encoded protein is CASSLGPTYEQYF.

This clone was detected many times. The chain carries TRBV7-9 and TRBJ2-7; weak D call: TRBD2 (5 bases). V gave up 2 bases and J gave up 3 bases, with 14 bases separating them. Germline V CDR1 and CDR2: SEHNR, FQNEAQ (reference sequence). CDR3 length: 15 amino acids. The CDR3 reads CASSLPSGIGYEQYF. CDR3 nucleotides: TGTGCCAGCAGCTTACCTTCGGGAATCGGCTACGAGCAGTACTTC.

The genes are TRBV29-1 and TRBJ1-4, with TRBD1 identical over 8 bases. The V gene end was trimmed by 7 bases and the J gene end by 2 bases; junction bases not matched to a gene: 3. The V gene's germline CDR1 is SQVTM and CDR2 ANQGSEA. This CDR3 has 13 amino acids. CDR3 sequence (DNA): TGCAGCGCTCAGGGGGCGACTAATGAAAAACTGTTTTTT. Encoded protein: CSAQGATNEKLFF. Filled out from reference TRBV29-1 and TRBJ1-4, the complete variable domain reads SAVISQKPSRDICQRGTSLTIQCQVDSQVTMMFWYRQQPGQSLTLIATANQGSEATYESGFVIDKFPISRPNLTFSTLTVSNMSPEDSSIYLCSAQGATNEKLFFGSGTQLSVL.

This clone has ten or more counts. The V gene is TRBV9, the J gene TRBJ2-3; D gene uncertain. With 4 bases removed from V and 0 bases from J, the gap between germline ends came to 12 bases. This CDR3 is built from 15 residues. Germline loops: CDR1 SGDLS, CDR2 YYNGEE. CDR3 sequence (DNA): TGTGCCAGCAGCCTCATAGATTCTAGCACAGATACGCAGTATTTT. It translates to CASSLIDSSTDTQYF. The full variable domain, completed using reference TRBV9 and TRBJ2-3, is DSGVTQTPKHLITATGQRVTLRCSPRSGDLSVYWYQQSLDQGLQFLIQYYNGEERAKGNILERFSAQQFPDLHSELNLSSLELGDSALYFCASSLIDSSTDTQYFGPGTRLTVL.

The chain has TRBV7-6 and TRBJ2-1; TRBD2 might be the D (6 bases). The CDR3 length is 18 residues. The germline V gene has CDR1 SGHVS and CDR2 FNYEAQ. The V and J ends lost 0 bases and 9 bases respectively, with 24 bases between them. DNA of the CDR3: TGTGCCAGCAGCTTAGCGCCTTCAATGAGAGGCAGGGAGGTTGAGCAGTTCTTC. Encoded protein: CASSLAPSMRGREVEQFF. Full variable domain (missing parts from reference TRBV7-6 and TRBJ2-1): GAGVSQSPRYKVTKRGQDVALRCDPISGHVSLYWYRQALGQGPEFLTYFNYEAQQDKSGLPNDRFSAERPEGSISTLTIQRTEQRDSAMYRCASSLAPSMRGREVEQFFGPGTRLTVL.

The genes are TRBV7-6 and TRBJ2-1; a possible D gene is TRBD2 (6 bases). Per germline, CDR1 SGHVS and CDR2 FNYEAQ. This CDR3 region has 13 residues. V lost 1 base and J 8 bases, leaving 9 bases between the germline ends. For the CDR3, the DNA is TGTGCCAGCAGCTTAGGTCCGGGGGATGAGCAGTTCTTC. Its protein product is CASSLGPGDEQFF.

This chain connects TRBV4-3 to TRBJ2-6; D uncertain. The CDR3 contains 16 residues. The germline CDR1 and CDR2 sequences are LGHNA and YSLEER. Trimming pared 0 bases from V and 0 bases from J, leaving 6 bases between. The CDR3 sequence is CASSQDSSSGANVLTF. CDR3 coding DNA: TGCGCCAGCAGCCAAGATAGTAGCTCTGGGGCCAACGTCCTGACTTTC.